A single sample gave rise to the 29 T cell receptor beta chains below, sequenced in a study of shared clonotypes between healthy human individuals. TCRdb's copy holds only in-frame clones and misses some; the assay was immunoSEQ multiplex PCR. The sample records approximately 180,000 clones, roughly 93% being singletons. Material: naive CD4+ T cells sorted from blood. Indicated subset: CD45RA+ positively selected. The origin of the receptors is a woman aged 30 to 39 in good health.

The V and J genes are TRBV11-3 and TRBJ1-2, with 8 bases identical to TRBD1. This CDR3 has 17 residues. Germline CDR1 reads SGHNT; CDR2 reads YENEEA. With V trimmed by 5 bases and J by 7 bases, 18 bases remained unmatched. The DNA of the CDR3 is TGTGCCAGCAGCGGTCCCACCGGGGACAGGTCCCCCCTTGGCTACACCTTC. This gives the protein CASSGPTGDRSPLGYTF.

The sample holds one count of this clone. In DNA form, the CDR3 reads TGTGCCAGCAGCTTAGCCAGCTCTGGAAACACCATATATTTT. This encodes CASSLASSGNTIYF. V and J are TRBV7-9 and TRBJ1-3; D is ambiguous. Trimming stripped 0 bases from V and 0 bases from J, with 3 bases between. There are 14 residues in the CDR3. Per germline, CDR1 SEHNR and CDR2 FQNEAQ (reference sequence).

The chain uses TRBV6-5 and TRBJ1-3; D gene unclear. V lost 0 bases to trimming and J lost 3 bases, with 6 bases between them. The CDR3 has 14 residues. Germline CDR1 reads MNHEY; CDR2 reads SVGAGI. The CDR3 region is CASSYSLDGNTIYF. In nucleotides, the CDR3 is TGTGCCAGCAGTTACTCCCTCGATGGAAACACCATATATTTT.

J is TRBJ2-7 and V is TRBV5-1, with 8 bases identical to TRBD2. This CDR3 spans 17 amino acids. Germline loops: CDR1 SGHRS, CDR2 YFSETQ. V shed 3 bases, J shed 0 bases, and the junction held 11 bases outside the gene matches. DNA for the CDR3: TGCGCCAGCAGCTCGGGGGCACTAGCGGACCGCTCCTACGAGCAGTACTTC. Residues: CASSSGALADRSYEQYF.

V is TRBV7-9 and J is TRBJ1-2, with TRBD1 as a possible D gene (5 bases). The CDR3 runs 15 residues. Trimming took 3 bases from V and 4 from J, leaving 15 bases between them. The germline CDR1 and CDR2 sequences are SEHNR and FQNEAQ (reference sequence). The chain's CDR3 is CASSLAGREFYGYTF. CDR3 sequence (DNA): TGTGCCAGCAGCTTGGCAGGGCGAGAATTCTATGGCTACACCTTC.

V is TRBV7-2 and J is TRBJ2-3; 15 bases line up with TRBD2. This CDR3 comprises 18 residues. The V and J ends lost 6 bases and 3 bases, in that order; junction bases with no gene match: 10. Per the germline V gene, CDR1 is SGHTA and CDR2 is FQGNSA. Written as DNA, the CDR3 is TGTGCCAGCAGTTATGACCCGGGGACTAGCGGGAGGACAGATACGCAGTATTTT. It translates to CASSYDPGTSGRTDTQYF.

The genes are TRBV19 and TRBJ1-3; no reliable D call. V dropped 7 bases and J dropped 8 bases, with 24 bases sitting between them. The germline CDR1 and CDR2 sequences are LNHDA and SQIVND (reference sequence). The CDR3 length is 16 residues. The CDR3 bases are TGTGCCAGTACCCCCACCGCGGGCTCCACACCTGACACCATATATTTT. Protein: CASTPTAGSTPDTIYF.

In its sample, this clone was seen once. The rearrangement joins TRBV18 to TRBJ1-5, with D unresolved. The V and J ends lost 1 base and 0 bases respectively, with 4 bases between them. Germline V gene lookup returns CDR1 KGHSH and CDR2 LQKENI. CDR3 length: 14 amino acids. In DNA form, the CDR3 reads TGTGCCAGCTCACCACAATATAGCAATCAGCCCCAGCATTTT. Translation gives CASSPQYSNQPQHF.

The CDR3 region has the DNA TGTGCCAGCAGCCGGACAGGGGGCTTGAGGGAGACCCAGTACTTC. Protein product: CASSRTGGLRETQYF. The V and J genes are TRBV7-9 and TRBJ2-5, with 11 positions matching TRBD1. This CDR3 has 15 amino acids. From germline, CDR1 is SEHNR and CDR2 FQNEAQ (reference sequence). Trimming cost V 5 bases and J 5 bases; bases outside gene matches: 7.

V gene TRBV11-2 combines with J gene TRBJ2-7; weak D call: TRBD2 (5 bases). CDR1 is SGHAT and CDR2 is FQNNGV in the germline V gene. The V end lost 1 base, the J end lost 7 bases, and 11 bases lay between the germline ends. This CDR3 contains 13 residues. CDR3 in DNA: TGTGCCAGCAGCTTAGTGTCCACGGGGGAGCAGTACTTC. Residues: CASSLVSTGEQYF.

This clone was counted once. The genes are TRBV9 and TRBJ1-1, with a tentative D call TRBD1 (5 bases). The CDR3 is 13 residues long. With 4 bases removed from V and 2 bases from J, the gap between germline ends came to 9 bases. The germline V gene has CDR1 SGDLS and CDR2 YYNGEE. The CDR3 DNA reads TGTGCCAGCAGCTGGGACTTCAACACTGAAGCTTTCTTT. This codes for CASSWDFNTEAFF.

The chain joins TRBV4-1 to TRBJ1-1; a possible D gene is TRBD1 (5 bases). The CDR3 is 15 residues long. From germline, CDR1 is MGHRA and CDR2 YSYEKL. The germline V and J ends were trimmed by 2 bases and 5 bases, with 15 bases remaining between them. The CDR3 is CASSQPGAGQTEAFF. The CDR3 coding sequence is TGCGCCAGCAGCCAACCTGGGGCAGGGCAAACTGAAGCTTTCTTT.

This clone was recorded once. The chain couples TRBV2 to TRBJ2-1; no definite D call. The CDR3 has 12 amino acids. V was cut by 5 bases and J by 3 bases, with 5 bases left in between. Germline CDR1 SNHLY, CDR2 FYNNEI. The CDR3 nucleotides are TGTGCCAGCAGTATGGGCTACAATGAGCAGTTCTTC. It codes for CASSMGYNEQFF.

The rearrangement uses TRBV11-2 and TRBJ2-1, with D perhaps matching TRBD1 (6 bases). The CDR3 is 15 amino acids. CDR1 SGHAT and CDR2 FQNNGV come from the germline V gene. Trimming stripped 5 bases from V and 9 bases from J, with 20 bases between. The CDR3 sequence is CASSPQNLEGGEQFF. CDR3 DNA sequence: TGTGCCAGCAGCCCCCAGAACCTAGAAGGGGGTGAGCAGTTCTTC.

CDR3 loop: CASSPTTGSHQPQHF. Written as DNA, the CDR3 is TGTGCCAGCAGCCCTACGACAGGGAGTCATCAGCCCCAGCATTTT. V is TRBV9 and J is TRBJ1-5; 7 nucleotides align to TRBD1. The ends lost 4 bases at V and 5 bases at J; junction bases unmatched: 9. Germline loops: CDR1 SGDLS, CDR2 YYNGEE. The CDR3 runs to 15 residues.

The chain employs TRBV19 and TRBJ2-2; the D is unclear. V was pared by 5 bases and J by 7 bases, with 14 bases between. Per the germline V gene, CDR1 is LNHDA and CDR2 is SQIVND (reference sequence). CDR3 length equals 14 residues. The CDR3 protein is CASSYDQLSGELFF. CDR3 in DNA: TGTGCCAGTAGTTATGATCAGCTTAGCGGGGAGCTGTTTTTT. The whole variable domain, filled in from reference TRBV19 and TRBJ2-2, reads DGGITQSPKYLFRKEGQNVTLSCEQNLNHDAMYWYRQDPGQGLRLIYYSQIVNDFQKGDIAEGYSVSREKKESFPLTVTSAQKNPTAFYLCASSYDQLSGELFFGEGSRLTVL.

The genes are TRBV6-4 and TRBJ1-1; 7 nucleotides agree with TRBD1. The germline gives CDR1 MRHNA, CDR2 SNTAGT. The ends lost 5 bases at V and 6 bases at J; junction bases unmatched: 6. The CDR3 is made up of 13 amino acids. CDR3 nucleotides: TGTGCCAGCAGTCCGACAGGGTACGCTGAAGCTTTCTTT. Encoded protein: CASSPTGYAEAFF.

There are a few counts of this clone. Here the CDR3 reads CASRTSRMNTEAFF. For the CDR3, the DNA is TGTGCCAGCAGGACCTCCCGGATGAACACTGAAGCTTTCTTT. This chain joins TRBV2 and TRBJ1-1; D is uncertain. The CDR3 has 14 residues. Germline CDR1 is SNHLY and CDR2 is FYNNEI. The V and J ends lost 6 bases and 0 bases respectively, with 11 bases between them. Variable domain in full (rest from reference TRBV2 and TRBJ1-1): EPEVTQTPSHQVTQMGQEVILRCVPISNHLYFYWYRQILGQKVEFLVSFYNNEISEKSEIFDDQFSVERPDGSNFTLKIRSTKLEDSAMYFCASRTSRMNTEAFFGQGTRLTVV.

This clone has only one observation. The chain combines TRBV7-8 with TRBJ1-1, with a possible D match to TRBD1 (5 bases). This CDR3 has 12 residues. The V end was cut by 5 bases, the J end by 7 bases, with 11 bases between. Germline loops: CDR1 SGHVS, CDR2 FQNEAQ. The CDR3 nucleotides read TGTGCCAGCAGCCGGGGCGCGGGTGAAGCTTTCTTT. Translated, it gives CASSRGAGEAFF. The variable domain in full, completed from reference TRBV7-8 and TRBJ1-1, reads GAGVSQSPRYKVAKRGQDVALRCDPISGHVSLFWYQQALGQGPEFLTYFQNEAQLDKSGLPSDRFFAERPEGSVSTLKIQRTQQEDSAVYLCASSRGAGEAFFGQGTRLTVV.

The CDR3 loop reads CASSPDIENTDTQYF. DNA of the CDR3: TGTGCCAGCTCACCTGACATCGAGAACACAGATACGCAGTATTTT. The chain carries TRBV18 and TRBJ2-3; D unclear. With 3 bases removed from V and 2 bases from J, the gap between germline ends came to 12 bases. Looked up from germline, CDR1 is KGHSH and CDR2 is LQKENI. This CDR3 contains 15 residues.

V usage is TRBV28 and J usage is TRBJ1-1; the match to TRBD1 covers 8 bases. CDR3 length equals 14 residues. Germline assignment: CDR1 MDHEN and CDR2 SYDVKM. The ends lost 2 bases at V and 4 bases at J; junction bases unmatched: 3. The CDR3 loop reads CASSLPRGRTEAFF. DNA for the CDR3: TGTGCCAGCAGTTTACCCAGGGGGCGCACTGAAGCTTTCTTT.

The chain employs TRBV30 and TRBJ2-7, with D possibly being TRBD2 (6 bases). CDR1 and CDR2 (germline): GTSNPN, SVGIG (reference sequence). The V gene lost 8 bases and the J gene lost 2 bases, with 16 bases spanning the gap. This CDR3 region has 13 residues. The CDR3 nucleotides are TGTGCCCGGGGGACGAGCGGAGCCTACGAGCAGTACTTC. This encodes CARGTSGAYEQYF.

The chain couples TRBV6-5 to TRBJ2-7, with unresolved D. Trimming took off 8 bases at V and 1 base at J, with 15 bases between the two ends. Per the germline V gene, CDR1 is MNHEY and CDR2 is SVGAGI. The CDR3 has 14 residues. CDR3 coding DNA: TGTGCCAGCGGAAAGACACCCTGGTCCTACGAGCAGTACTTC. This sequence encodes CASGKTPWSYEQYF.

CDR3: CASKGRGTYGYTF. The CDR3 DNA reads as TGTGCCAGCAAGGGTAGGGGGACCTATGGCTACACCTTC. V usage is TRBV28 and J usage is TRBJ1-2; D may be TRBD1 (6 bases). There are 13 residues in the CDR3. V was cut by 7 bases and J by 4 bases, with 13 bases left in between. Germline-derived CDR1 and CDR2 are MDHEN and SYDVKM.

V usage is TRBV15 and J usage is TRBJ2-7; TRBD2 agrees at 7 bases. The CDR3 sequence is 21 residues long. Trimming removed 1 base from V and 0 bases from J; junction bases left unmatched: 21. Per germline, CDR1 LNHNV and CDR2 YYDKDF (reference sequence). This CDR3 reads CATSRVPAWAGEIFSSYEQYF. In DNA form, the CDR3 reads TGTGCCACCAGCAGAGTCCCGGCTTGGGCGGGAGAGATTTTTAGCTCCTACGAGCAGTACTTC.

This clone was seen a single time. Additional DNA sequences in this sample encode the identical CDR3. The rearrangement joins TRBV6-5 to TRBJ1-2, with D possibly TRBD1 on 5 matching bases. CDR1 and CDR2 (germline): MNHEY, SVGAGI. Trimming cost V 3 bases and J 0 bases, with 8 bases left between them. The CDR3 consists of 14 residues. CDR3 sequence: CASSYDSANYGYTF. The DNA for the CDR3 is TGTGCCAGCAGTTATGACAGCGCTAACTATGGCTACACCTTC.

The chain has TRBV19 and TRBJ1-3; D is possibly TRBD1 (5 bases). The germline CDR1 and CDR2 sequences are LNHDA and SQIVND (reference sequence). The CDR3 runs to 16 residues. V gave up 3 bases and J gave up 2 bases, with 14 bases separating them. CDR3 region: CASSITGTQAGNTIYF. In DNA form, the CDR3 reads TGTGCCAGTAGTATCACCGGGACCCAGGCTGGAAACACCATATATTTT.

The CDR3, as DNA: TGTGCCAGCAGCCTATCGGGCAGATTGAACACTGAAGCTTTCTTT. Protein: CASSLSGRLNTEAFF. The chain links TRBV7-9 to TRBJ1-1; D ambiguous. Germline V gene lookup returns CDR1 SEHNR and CDR2 FQNEAQ (reference sequence). The CDR3 is 15 residues long. The V gene lost 5 bases and the J gene lost 0 bases, with 13 bases spanning the gap.

The V call is TRBV28, the J call TRBJ2-7; D is possibly TRBD2 (6 bases). Looked up from germline, CDR1 is MDHEN and CDR2 is SYDVKM. V was cut by 6 bases and J by 7 bases, with 28 bases left in between. The CDR3 loop spans 17 amino acids. The CDR3 DNA sequence: TGTGCCAGCAGGCCGGTGGGCTACCAAGGAGGAGGGTGGGAGCAGTACTTC. It encodes CASRPVGYQGGGWEQYF.